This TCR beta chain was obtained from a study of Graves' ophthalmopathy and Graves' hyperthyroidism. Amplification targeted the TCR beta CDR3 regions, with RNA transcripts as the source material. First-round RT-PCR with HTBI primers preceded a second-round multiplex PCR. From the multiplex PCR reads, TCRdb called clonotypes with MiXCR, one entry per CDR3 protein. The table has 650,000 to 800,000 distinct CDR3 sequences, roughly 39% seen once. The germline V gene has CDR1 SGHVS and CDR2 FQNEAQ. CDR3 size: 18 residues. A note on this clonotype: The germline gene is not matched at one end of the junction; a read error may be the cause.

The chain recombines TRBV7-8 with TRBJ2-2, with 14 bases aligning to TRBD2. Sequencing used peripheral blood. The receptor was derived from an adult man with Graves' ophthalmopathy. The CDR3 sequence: CASSQKGLAGVGTGELFF. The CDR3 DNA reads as TGCGCCAGCAGCCAAAAGGGACTAGCGGGAGTCGGCACCGGGGAGCTGTTTTTT.